This T cell receptor (beta chain) was sequenced for a study of shared clonotypes between healthy human individuals. TCRdb keeps only in-frame clones here, not all; method: immunoSEQ multiplex PCR. The table shows around 180,000 clones, with 90% to 95% occurring only once. This receptor was obtained from a woman in her 30s in good health. Specimen: naive CD4+ T cells sorted from blood. Subset meaning: CD45RA+ positively selected.

As DNA, the CDR3 is TGCGCCAGCAGCCCAAAAGGGCTAGCGGGTAACTCTGGGGCCAACGTCCTGACTTTC. Translation: CASSPKGLAGNSGANVLTF. This chain joins TRBV4-1 and TRBJ2-6; 8 positions match TRBD2. CDR1 and CDR2 (germline): MGHRA, YSYEKL. The CDR3 extends over 19 amino acids. V was clipped by 4 bases and J by 0 bases; unmatched bases: 11.